This paragraph reports one TCR beta chain. The entry originates in a study of blood T cell repertoires in COVID-19. Clones were read by immunoSEQ multiplex PCR, and TCRdb kept only the in-frame ones, dropping some. The data contain 300,000 to 400,000 clones, approximately 85% of them singletons. Germline values: CDR1 MRHNA, CDR2 SNTAGT. V was clipped by 6 bases and J by 1 base; unmatched bases: 2. This CDR3 is 15 amino acids long. This chain uses TRBV6-4 with TRBJ2-1; 11 bases fit TRBD2. Sequenced: peripheral blood. The sequence came from a human donor in a cohort sampled during active COVID-19. The CDR3 loop reads CASSPSGGSYNEQFF. CDR3 sequence (DNA): TGTGCCAGCAGCCCTAGCGGGGGGTCCTACAATGAGCAGTTCTTC.